This T cell receptor beta chain was sequenced in a study of blood T cell repertoires in COVID-19. Per germline, CDR1 MNHEY and CDR2 SVGAGI. This CDR3 is built from 16 residues. The V end lost 2 bases, the J end lost 0 bases, and 10 bases lay between the germline ends. This table comes from immunoSEQ multiplex PCR, and its TCRdb copy is limited to in-frame clones, with some not included. The table includes roughly 150,000 clones, approximately 73% detected once. The V and J genes are TRBV6-5 and TRBJ1-4; no clear D. The sample comprised peripheral blood. The sequence was collected from a woman of 80 years or more with acute or convalescent COVID-19. The CDR3 loop reads CASSYLAGATNEKLFF. CDR3 DNA: TGTGCCAGCAGTTACCTGGCAGGCGCAACTAATGAAAAACTGTTTTTT.